A selection of T cell receptor beta chains follows, all from one sample in a study of cytomegalovirus exposure and HLA in healthy donors. Profiling relied on immunoSEQ multiplex PCR, and the TCRdb table lists in-frame clones only, not all of them. The sample shows roughly 140,000 clones, about 64% of them seen only once. Sequencing was done on a sample of PBMCs. Receptors originate from a woman in her 30s in good health and CMV-seropositive. The conserved cysteine and the conserved F or W are not part of the CDR3 here. A D gene is named only where the DNA matches it firmly. Expanded clones are given a class, and other clones once, few, many or no size at all.

J: TRBJ2-3
D: TRBD2
size: NA
V: TRBV10-3
CDR3: AISAGGVADTQY

J: TRBJ2-1
D: NA
size: NA
V: TRBV2
CDR3: ASSDGSLAISYNEQF

J: TRBJ1-1
D: NA
size: few
V: TRBV2
CDR3: ASRPSDSEAF

J: TRBJ2-3
D: NA
size: NA
V: TRBV11-3
CDR3: ASSLESGSTDTQY

J: TRBJ2-4
D: TRBD2
size: NA
V: TRBV6-1
CDR3: ASSSSGRVQNIQY

J: TRBJ1-1
D: NA
size: NA
V: TRBV19
CDR3: ASSPPGVTEAF

J: TRBJ2-5
D: TRBD2
size: NA
V: TRBV4-2
CDR3: ASSQGTSGRETQY

J: TRBJ2-5
D: NA
size: once
V: TRBV29-1
CDR3: SAEKETQY

J: TRBJ2-3
D: NA
size: few
V: TRBV5-4
CDR3: ASSSLQILRTDTQY

J: TRBJ2-5
D: TRBD2
size: NA
V: TRBV27
CDR3: ASSLDSGTSGQETQY

J: TRBJ1-5
D: TRBD1
size: NA
V: TRBV28
CDR3: ASMEQGFGNQPQH

J: TRBJ2-5
D: NA
size: NA
V: TRBV4-1
CDR3: ASSLGTEETQY

J: TRBJ2-7
D: NA
size: NA
V: TRBV27
CDR3: ASSFKRPTYEQY

J: TRBJ2-4
D: NA
size: NA
V: TRBV7-9
CDR3: ASSYARDIQY

J: TRBJ1-5
D: NA
size: NA
V: TRBV7-9
CDR3: ASSLVGGLDQPQH

J: TRBJ1-4
D: NA
size: few
V: TRBV13
CDR3: ASSFRQENEKLF

J: TRBJ2-1
D: NA
size: NA
V: TRBV6-1
CDR3: ASSEIGGEVEQF

J: TRBJ1-2
D: TRBD1
size: NA
V: TRBV6-1
CDR3: ASSVTGEGYGYT

J: TRBJ2-1
D: TRBD2
size: NA
V: TRBV5-1
CDR3: ASSPGSGRAPNEQF

J: TRBJ2-1
D: NA
size: NA
V: TRBV5-1
CDR3: ASSPGVGEQF

J: TRBJ2-1
D: TRBD2
size: NA
V: TRBV5-1
CDR3: ASSPSGTSGRPVYNEQF

J: TRBJ1-2
D: NA
size: NA
V: TRBV13
CDR3: ASSSYQVGYT

J: TRBJ1-1
D: NA
size: NA
V: TRBV5-1
CDR3: ASSLWGGANTEAF

J: TRBJ2-4
D: NA
size: few
V: TRBV27
CDR3: ASSSNREGNIQY

J: TRBJ2-5
D: NA
size: few
V: TRBV29-1
CDR3: SVEVGKTQY

J: TRBJ2-1
D: NA
size: once
V: TRBV7-9
CDR3: ASNSEANEQF

J: TRBJ1-2
D: NA
size: once
V: TRBV5-1
CDR3: ASSLDGGSGIGYT

J: NA
D: NA
size: NA
V: TRBV5-7
CDR3: ASNPYEQY

J: TRBJ2-1
D: NA
size: NA
V: TRBV28
CDR3: ASSWASSGVAFVNEQF

J: TRBJ1-1
D: TRBD1
size: NA
V: TRBV2
CDR3: ASSPIQGTRGLNTEAF

J: TRBJ1-1
D: NA
size: NA
V: TRBV9
CDR3: ASSRSGGKGTEAF

J: TRBJ1-2
D: NA
size: few
V: TRBV29-1
CDR3: SVVAPPRGYT

J: TRBJ2-1
D: NA
size: NA
V: TRBV9
CDR3: ASSIPSSGSYNEQF

J: TRBJ1-4
D: TRBD1
size: few
V: TRBV5-6
CDR3: ASSPADRWDGKLF

J: TRBJ1-2
D: NA
size: NA
V: TRBV2
CDR3: ASPQTGLYGYT

J: TRBJ2-1
D: NA
size: NA
V: TRBV7-3
CDR3: ASSPAGLNEQF

J: TRBJ2-5
D: TRBD2
size: few
V: TRBV2
CDR3: ASSEAGYAGGTQY

J: TRBJ2-4
D: TRBD1
size: few
V: TRBV10-2
CDR3: ASSVRGYEGDIQY

J: TRBJ2-5
D: NA
size: few
V: TRBV6-1
CDR3: ASTPGTSKETQY

J: TRBJ2-3
D: TRBD1
size: NA
V: TRBV25-1
CDR3: ASRGQGYFSDTQY

J: TRBJ1-2
D: NA
size: NA
V: TRBV27
CDR3: ASSEGGRGGYT

J: TRBJ2-3
D: NA
size: NA
V: TRBV28
CDR3: ASSGLEARDTDTQY

J: TRBJ2-3
D: TRBD2
size: many
V: TRBV6-6
CDR3: ASRLAGGNTDTQY

J: TRBJ2-3
D: NA
size: NA
V: TRBV11-3
CDR3: ASSLTGFTDTQY

J: TRBJ1-3
D: NA
size: once
V: TRBV28
CDR3: ASSNSYSGNTIY

J: TRBJ2-1
D: TRBD2
size: once
V: TRBV18
CDR3: ASSPPSGGRNEQF

J: TRBJ2-5
D: NA
size: NA
V: TRBV7-2
CDR3: ASSSRAYWETQY

J: TRBJ2-6
D: NA
size: once
V: TRBV18
CDR3: ASSSGVSGANVLT

J: TRBJ1-3
D: NA
size: NA
V: TRBV5-4
CDR3: ASSPESHSGNTIY

J: TRBJ2-5
D: NA
size: once
V: TRBV2
CDR3: ASTLGGLLGETQY

J: TRBJ2-7
D: NA
size: NA
V: TRBV15
CDR3: ATSRYRDISYEQY

J: TRBJ2-1
D: TRBD2
size: few
V: TRBV5-4
CDR3: ASSEGLAGRNEQF

J: TRBJ2-7
D: TRBD2
size: NA
V: TRBV9
CDR3: ASSVVSGASYEQY

J: TRBJ2-2
D: TRBD2
size: NA
V: TRBV7-9
CDR3: ASSALAGSRGTGELF

J: TRBJ2-5
D: NA
size: NA
V: TRBV6-6
CDR3: ASSYGRGTMETQY